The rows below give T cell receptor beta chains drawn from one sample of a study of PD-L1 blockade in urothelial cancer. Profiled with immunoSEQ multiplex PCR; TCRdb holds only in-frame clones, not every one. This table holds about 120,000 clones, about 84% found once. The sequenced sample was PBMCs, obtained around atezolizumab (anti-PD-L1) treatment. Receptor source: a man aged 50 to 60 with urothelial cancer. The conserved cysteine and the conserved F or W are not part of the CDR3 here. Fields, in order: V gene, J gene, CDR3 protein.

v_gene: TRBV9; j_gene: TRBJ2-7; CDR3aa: ASSLGTGSFEQY
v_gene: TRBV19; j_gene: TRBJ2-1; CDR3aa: ASSIAPASSQGYNEQF
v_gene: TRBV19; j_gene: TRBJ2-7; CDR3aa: ASSIIGGAIGSYEQY
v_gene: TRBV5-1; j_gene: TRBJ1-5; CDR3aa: ASSVDFNQPQH
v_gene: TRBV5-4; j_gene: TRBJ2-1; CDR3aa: ASSSRTVYNGQF
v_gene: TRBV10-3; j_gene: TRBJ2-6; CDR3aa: AISPGGGLSGANVLT
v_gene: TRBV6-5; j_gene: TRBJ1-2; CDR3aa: ASSAGGDYGYT
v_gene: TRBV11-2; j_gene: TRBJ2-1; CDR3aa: ASSPVSRGYNEQF
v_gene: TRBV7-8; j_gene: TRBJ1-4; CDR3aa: ASSKQGAPEKLF
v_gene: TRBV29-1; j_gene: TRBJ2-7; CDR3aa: SVGPTAYEQY